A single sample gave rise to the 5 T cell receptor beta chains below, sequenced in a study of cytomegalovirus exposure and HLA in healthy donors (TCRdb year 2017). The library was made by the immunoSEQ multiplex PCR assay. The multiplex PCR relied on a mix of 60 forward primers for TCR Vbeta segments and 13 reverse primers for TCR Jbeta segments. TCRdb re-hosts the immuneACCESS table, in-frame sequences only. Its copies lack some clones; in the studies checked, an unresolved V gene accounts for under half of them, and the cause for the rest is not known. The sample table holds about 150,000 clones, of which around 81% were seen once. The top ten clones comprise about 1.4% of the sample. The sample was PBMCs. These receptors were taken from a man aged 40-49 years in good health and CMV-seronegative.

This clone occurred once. The CDR3 region is CASSLEARGIRTGELFF. In nucleotides, the CDR3 is TGTGCCAGCAGCTTAGAAGCAAGGGGAATTCGCACCGGGGAGCTGTTTTTT. The V and J genes are TRBV7-2 and TRBJ2-2; tentatively, D is TRBD1 (5 bases). The CDR3 is made up of 17 amino acids. Trimming took 1 base from V and 4 from J, leaving 16 bases between them. Germline V gene data show CDR1 as SGHTA and CDR2 as FQGNSA.

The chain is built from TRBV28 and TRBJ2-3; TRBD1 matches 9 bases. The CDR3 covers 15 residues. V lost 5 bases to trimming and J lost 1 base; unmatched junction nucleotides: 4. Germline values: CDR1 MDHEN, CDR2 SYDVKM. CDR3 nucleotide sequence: TGTGCCAGCAGTACACGGGACAGGGGCACAGATACGCAGTATTTT. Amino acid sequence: CASSTRDRGTDTQYF.

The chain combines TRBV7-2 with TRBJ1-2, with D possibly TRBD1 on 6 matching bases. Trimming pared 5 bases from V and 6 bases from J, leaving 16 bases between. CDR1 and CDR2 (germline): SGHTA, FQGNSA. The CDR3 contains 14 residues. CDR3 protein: CASSRLRTGNGYTF. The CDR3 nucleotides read TGTGCCAGCAGCCGCCTCCGAACAGGGAATGGCTACACCTTC.

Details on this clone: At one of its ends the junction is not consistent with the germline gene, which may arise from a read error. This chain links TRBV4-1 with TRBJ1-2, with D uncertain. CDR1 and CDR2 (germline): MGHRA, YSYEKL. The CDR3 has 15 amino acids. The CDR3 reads CASSQDGRAGPGCTF. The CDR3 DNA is TGCGCCAGCAGCCAAGATGGGAGGGCTGGGCCTGGCTGCACCTTC.

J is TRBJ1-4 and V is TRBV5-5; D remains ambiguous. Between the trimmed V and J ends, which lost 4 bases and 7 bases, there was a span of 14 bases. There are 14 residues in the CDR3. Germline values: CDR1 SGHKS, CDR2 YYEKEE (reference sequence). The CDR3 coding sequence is TGTGCCAGCAGCCCGTTTCCAAGAGGTGAAAAACTGTTTTTT. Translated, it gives CASSPFPRGEKLFF.